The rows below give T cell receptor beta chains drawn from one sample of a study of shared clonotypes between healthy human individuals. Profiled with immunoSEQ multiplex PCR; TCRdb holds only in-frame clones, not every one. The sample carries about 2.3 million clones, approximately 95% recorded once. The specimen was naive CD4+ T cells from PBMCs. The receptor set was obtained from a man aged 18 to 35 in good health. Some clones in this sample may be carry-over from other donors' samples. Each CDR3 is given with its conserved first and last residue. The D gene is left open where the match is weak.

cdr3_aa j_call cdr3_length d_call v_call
CASSLVGLRTGELFF TRBJ2-2 15 NA TRBV5-1
CASREPGQSSTDTQYF TRBJ2-3 16 TRBD1 TRBV6-6
CASSESGQPSAYGYTF TRBJ1-2 16 NA TRBV25-1
CASSFNSYEQYF TRBJ2-7 12 NA TRBV18
CASRPGQPQETQYF TRBJ2-5 14 NA TRBV5-1
CASSFYSANSNQPQHF TRBJ1-5 16 NA TRBV28
CSVVGSQFVNTQYF TRBJ2-3 14 NA TRBV29-1
CASSYSDGYYEQYF NA 14 NA TRBV6-5
CASSRHAEGNSYEQYF TRBJ2-7 16 NA TRBV7-2
CASSRIAGGETQYF TRBJ2-5 14 TRBD2 TRBV11-2
CASRKRDSPQHF TRBJ1-5 12 NA TRBV6-5
CASSQDWITWGTQYF TRBJ2-3 15 NA TRBV4-2
CAGGDRRGSYGYTF TRBJ1-2 14 NA TRBV9
CASSSGRISGNTIYF TRBJ1-3 15 NA TRBV11-1
CASSLWAGGLSNQPQHF TRBJ1-5 17 TRBD1 TRBV5-6
CASSSIDSRGAFF TRBJ1-1 13 NA TRBV5-6
CASSREPIMNTEAFF TRBJ1-1 15 NA TRBV9
CAREKPPGIGSNQPQHF TRBJ1-5 17 NA TRBV21-1
CASSYRGGELFF TRBJ2-2 12 NA TRBV6-5
CSVIGTALGAFF TRBJ1-1 12 TRBD1 TRBV29-1
CASTRGQGKGETQYF TRBJ2-5 15 TRBD1 TRBV27
CSARDRGTYNEQFF TRBJ2-1 14 TRBD1 TRBV29-1
CASTDWGQGLAGELFF TRBJ2-2 16 TRBD1 TRBV6-6
CASSVEFMTEFQETQYF TRBJ2-5 17 NA TRBV5-1
CASSSRRGFEDGYTF TRBJ1-2 15 NA TRBV7-8
CATLKRINYGYTF TRBJ1-2 13 NA TRBV28
CASSGSRRWTGELFF TRBJ2-2 15 NA TRBV28
CASSLPGPNTEAFF TRBJ1-1 14 NA TRBV5-4
CASSLGLGGQGQLFF TRBJ2-2 15 TRBD1 TRBV11-2
CASSLRRQETQYF TRBJ2-5 13 NA TRBV7-3
CASSDSRGRTNEKLFF TRBJ1-4 16 NA TRBV2
CASSPRGTDTQYF TRBJ2-3 13 NA TRBV19
CAWGQFDTEAFF TRBJ1-1 12 NA TRBV30
CASNLGGNTEAFF TRBJ1-1 13 NA TRBV7-2
CAWSVRGGSTDTQYF TRBJ2-3 15 NA TRBV30
CASSLQGAGGYTF TRBJ1-2 13 TRBD1 TRBV27
CASSLTGSFSTDTQYF TRBJ2-3 16 NA TRBV5-1
CASSHGRFTGELFF TRBJ2-2 14 NA TRBV28
CASSPREGRETQYF TRBJ2-5 14 TRBD2 TRBV7-9
CASSNRGYTEAFF TRBJ1-1 13 TRBD1 TRBV7-9
CASRRFDSNQPQHF TRBJ1-5 14 NA TRBV6-1
CASSSQAGGRETQYF TRBJ2-5 15 TRBD2 TRBV5-4
CASSLRDRAGTQYF TRBJ2-5 14 TRBD1 TRBV5-4
CASGYRSNYGYTF TRBJ1-2 13 NA TRBV6-5
CASSQHRRTEAFF TRBJ1-1 13 NA TRBV4-1
CASSLPYTNEQFF TRBJ2-1 13 NA TRBV28
CASSLELAGEGEQFF TRBJ2-1 15 TRBD2 TRBV5-1
CASSPVTDSGANVLTF TRBJ2-6 16 NA TRBV5-1
CASSSWTGEGEPYGYTF TRBJ1-2 17 TRBD1 TRBV10-2
CASSLELTTGSRTFF TRBJ1-4 15 TRBD1 TRBV5-8
CASSPGPLRSTSNQPQHF TRBJ1-5 18 NA TRBV18
CASSLWGGEKAFF TRBJ1-1 13 NA TRBV28
CATMGSGVYTF TRBJ1-2 11 NA TRBV15
CASRPGWGHVLYGYTF TRBJ1-2 16 NA TRBV11-2
CASSFGQGNYEQYF TRBJ2-7 14 NA TRBV5-5
CASSRLQGVAKNIQYF TRBJ2-4 16 NA TRBV27
CAANGGSQSYEQYF TRBJ2-7 14 NA TRBV10-3
CASSLWGQGETEAFF TRBJ1-1 15 TRBD1 TRBV7-3
CASTPTARRRTDTQYF TRBJ2-3 16 NA TRBV19
CASSQGQLDTDTQYF TRBJ2-3 15 TRBD1 TRBV5-8